This TCR beta chain came from a study of identical twins (TCRdb year 2016). With respect to the entire study: To test whether fetal clonotypes persist, the study used deep sequencing on TCR alpha and beta repertoires from monozygotic twins, unrelated adults of various ages, and cord blood. To rule out contamination, replicate twin experiments were performed at different times with different library preparation protocols.

Overall study results and their limits: Fewer insertions were carried by abundant cord blood beta clonotypes, a similar but weaker trend appeared in young adult naive repertoires, and no such trend appeared in memory repertoires. Zero-insertion analyses could be partly confounded by invariant T cells such as MAIT and iNKT, although diverse VJ usage argued against such confounding for most clonotypes. Compared with coincidental sharing between unrelated individuals, out-of-frame TCR alpha sequences shared between twins showed an excess of sequences with low generation probability. Excess twin sharing in beta out-of-frame sequences was weaker because fewer shared sequences lowered the signal-to-noise ratio. Because the same donors could not be followed over many years, the conclusions relied on cross-sectional statistical analysis. Out-of-frame TCR alpha sharing in monozygotic twins was systematically underestimated by recombination models, whereas sharing between unrelated individuals was in agreement with the recombination models.

Library generation was performed with 5' RACE. The reads were generated on an Illumina HiSeq 2000. A universal primer binding site was added through template switching, and the final cDNA carried a unique molecular identifier so that TCR cDNA molecules could be counted accurately. Specific primers in the conserved constant-segment region were used to synthesize first-strand cDNA for the TCR alpha and beta chains. Each cDNA library was double barcoded, with a SMART-Mk sample barcode plus Illumina barcodes, to control for contamination. TruSeq adapter sequences and Illumina sample barcodes were added in two successive PCR steps. The TCR alpha and beta cDNA libraries were sequenced on the Illumina HiSeq platform using custom primers. In the paper's pipeline: MiGEC processed the raw reads to extract unique molecular identifiers, while MiXCR was used to determine the CDR3 positions. For each individual, recombination models were inferred using an EM algorithm with the repgenHMM and IGoR tools. Shared clonotype analysis was performed with the tcR package in R, normalizing sharing by the product of cloneset sizes. To study raw recombination without the effects of thymic and clonal selection, out-of-frame nonproductive sequences were analyzed. Using fastp trimming at Q25 and MiXCR clonotype assembly, TCRdb reanalyzed the public sequencing data and kept in-frame beta chains. A single entry per CDR3 protein holds the most common genes and DNA from its merged rows. The V and J calls were determined by TCRdb, not by the authors. Present in this sample are about 500,000 distinct CDR3 sequences, approximately 15% of which were seen just once. The ten largest clones capture about 1% of the sample.

Every donor in the study was a healthy Caucasian. The twin cohort comprised three pairs of female monozygotic twins, all aged about 18 to 30 years. Positive isolation kits from Invitrogen were used to isolate CD4+ and CD8+ T cell populations. Inclusive of the bounding cysteine and phenylalanine, the CDR3 is 15 residues long. The only DNA kept is the CDR3, 45 bases in frame from the first base. CDR1 is given as KGHDR and CDR2 as SFDVKD, both from the germline V gene. The germline V and J ends show losses of 5 bases and 6 bases respectively, and no gene match explains 10 bases of the junction. This clonotype was counted only a few times. What antigen it recognizes has not been identified. No base quality information exists; no much larger clone differs at one position. This sample was also put to use in a study of yellow fever vaccine responses in identical twins. The second paper states: According to the authors, in identical twins the way T cells responded to vaccination appeared partly convergent and partly personalized. The study precisely tracked vaccine-responding T cell clones in identical twins.

This receptor chain uses TRBV24-1 and TRBJ2-7; TRBD1 agrees with 9 junctional bases. Input material: CD4+ T cells sorted from blood. The source is a woman aged 18-35 years in good health. The CDR3 protein: CATSVSGQGMSEQYF. The base sequence is TGTGCCACCAGTGTCTCAGGACAGGGGATGTCCGAGCAGTACTTC.